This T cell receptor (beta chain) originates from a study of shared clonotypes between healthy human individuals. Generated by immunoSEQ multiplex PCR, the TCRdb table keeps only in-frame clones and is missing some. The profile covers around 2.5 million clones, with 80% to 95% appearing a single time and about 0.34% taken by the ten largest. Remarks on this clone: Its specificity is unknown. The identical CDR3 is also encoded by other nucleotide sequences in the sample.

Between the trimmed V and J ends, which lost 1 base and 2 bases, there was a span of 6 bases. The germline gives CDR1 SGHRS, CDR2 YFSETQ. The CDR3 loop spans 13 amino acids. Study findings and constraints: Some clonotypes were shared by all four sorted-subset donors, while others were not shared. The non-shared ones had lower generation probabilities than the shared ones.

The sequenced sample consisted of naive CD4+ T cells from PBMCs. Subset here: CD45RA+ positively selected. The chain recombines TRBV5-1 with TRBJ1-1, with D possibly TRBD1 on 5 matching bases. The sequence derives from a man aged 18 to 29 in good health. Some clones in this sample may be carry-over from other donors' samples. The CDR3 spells CASSLRGNTEAFF. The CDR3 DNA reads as TGCGCCAGCAGCTTGAGGGGCAACACTGAAGCTTTCTTT.